This T cell receptor (beta chain) was sequenced for a study of Ad26.COV2.S vaccination and SARS-CoV-2 variants. Points from the study as a whole: Compared with placebo recipients, vaccine recipients had higher spike-specific TCR breadth.

This clone was detected a few times. Its antigen is currently unknown. TCRdb keeps only in-frame clones here, not all; method: immunoSEQ multiplex PCR. This sample carries about 240,000 clones, more than 75% of them seen once, and the ten largest clones take roughly 10%. The treatment was: around 19 received Ad26.COV2.S at low or high dose, single or two shots; five or six received placebo; per-sample allocation not given. The samples were gathered on day 63 after the first injection of vaccine or placebo. The length of the CDR3 is 15 residues. Trimming at V came to 2 bases and at J to 4 bases, leaving 6 bases not matched to a gene. Looked up from germline, CDR1 is KGHSY and CDR2 is FQNENV.

This clonotype was sampled from a person aged 18 to 65 who received the Ad26.COV2.S COVID-19 vaccine or a placebo. V and J are TRBV16 and TRBJ2-5; 8 nucleotides match TRBD1. The specimen was peripheral blood, collected in a trial of Ad26.COV2.S vaccine versus placebo. In nucleotides, the CDR3 is TGTGCCAGCAGCCAAGGGACAGGCCCGCCAGAGACCCAGTACTTC. Protein product: CASSQGTGPPETQYF.